This record concerns one T cell receptor beta chain sequence. No antigen is known for it. CDR1 and CDR2 from the germline V gene are MDHEN and SYDVKM. V was pared by 4 bases and J by 4 bases, with 3 bases of the junction left unmatched. The CDR3 totals 14 residues. Expressed TCRB transcripts were sequenced, since all the RNA that had been isolated was reverse transcribed. Profiling relied on immunoSEQ multiplex PCR, and the TCRdb table lists in-frame clones only, not all of them. Of under 300,000 clones in the sample, roughly 16% were seen once. The sample comes from a study of beta chain features in type 1 diabetes. About the study: Taken together, all samples contributed 95 million to 110 million examined sorted cells.

Broader study findings: Among all four CD4+ subsets, Type 1 diabetes patients had TCRB CDR3s that were moderately but significantly shorter. A pattern of fewer insertions and more deletions at VDJ junctions was seen in type 1 diabetes patients. Sequencing the cDNA could make cells with high TCR expression show up more than they should. Patients' naive, central memory and regulatory TCRB repertoires appeared more alike than those of healthy donors.

The specimen sequenced was naive CD4+ T cells from blood. The chain joins TRBV28 to TRBJ1-2; 10 bases are a match to TRBD1. The sequence was obtained from a man aged 25 to 40 with type 1 diabetes. CDR3 DNA sequence: TGTGCCAGCAGTTCGGGACAGGGGAGCTATGGCTACACCTTC. Translation: CASSSGQGSYGYTF.